Listed here are 10 T cell receptor beta chains from one sample, sequenced in a study of blood T cell repertoires in COVID-19. Sequencing used immunoSEQ multiplex PCR; TCRdb keeps in-frame clones, though not all of them. The data hold approximately 130,000 clones, with about 86% observed a single time. Sequencing used peripheral blood. The receptor source for this set is a woman aged 45-59 years who had recovered from COVID-19.

V is TRBV4-3 and J is TRBJ1-2; weak D call: TRBD1 (5 bases). The V end was cut by 4 bases, the J end by 4 bases, with 16 bases between. The CDR3 length is 15 residues. From germline, CDR1 is LGHNA and CDR2 YSLEER. CDR3 loop: CASSRNFRDFYGYTF. CDR3 nucleotide sequence: TGCGCCAGCAGCCGAAACTTTAGGGACTTCTATGGCTACACCTTC.

This clone has more than one count but fewer than ten. The chain employs TRBV12-3 or TRBV12-4 and TRBJ1-2, with D hard to call. The CDR3 loop spans 11 amino acids. Trimming left V 5 bases short and J 5 bases short, with 6 bases between. Written as DNA, the CDR3 is TGTGCCAGCAGTATCGGTTATGGCTACACCTTC. It yields the protein CASSIGYGYTF.

This clone was detected only a few times. The chain is built from TRBV25-1 and TRBJ1-4; 7 bases agree with TRBD1. The CDR3 covers 15 residues. The V gene's germline CDR1 is MGHDK and CDR2 SYGVNS. The ends lost 5 bases at V and 3 bases at J; junction bases unmatched: 6. DNA for the CDR3: TGTGCCAGCAGTAATCCGACAGGGCCTAATGAAAAACTGTTTTTT. Its translation: CASSNPTGPNEKLFF.

The genes are TRBV19 and TRBJ2-7; tentatively, D is TRBD1 (6 bases). Germline-derived CDR1 and CDR2 are LNHDA and SQIVND (reference sequence). The length of the CDR3 is 14 residues. Trimming shortened V by 3 bases and J by 6 bases, and 15 bases separated the two germline ends. CDR3 in amino acids: CASSIGGRTGEQYF. In DNA, the CDR3 is TGTGCCAGTAGTATTGGGGGCAGGACGGGCGAGCAGTACTTC.

This chain uses TRBV9 with TRBJ1-5; D is undetermined. From germline, CDR1 is SGDLS and CDR2 YYNGEE. The CDR3 is 15 amino acids. V dropped 1 base and J dropped 0 bases, with 8 bases sitting between them. CDR3 residues: CASSVSRYSNQPQHF. For the CDR3, the DNA is TGTGCCAGCAGCGTATCTAGATATAGCAATCAGCCCCAGCATTTT.

This clone appeared a few times. The chain combines TRBV11-3 with TRBJ1-4, with 9 bases lining up with TRBD1. The ends lost 5 bases at V and 8 bases at J; junction bases unmatched: 6. Germline CDR1 and CDR2: SGHNT and YENEEA. The CDR3 runs 14 residues. DNA for the CDR3: TGTGCCAGCAGCCAGGGACAGGGTGGCGAAAAACTGTTTTTT. Its protein product is CASSQGQGGEKLFF.

The genes are TRBV4-1 and TRBJ1-6, with 7 bases fitting TRBD1. Germline CDR1 MGHRA, CDR2 YSYEKL. J gave up 11 bases and V 4 bases, and 11 bases lay outside the gene matches. The CDR3 is made up of 15 amino acids. CDR3 residues: CASSPMPGQRTPLHF. CDR3 nucleotide sequence: TGCGCCAGCAGCCCAATGCCGGGACAGCGGACACCCCTCCACTTT.

The V call is TRBV28, the J call TRBJ1-2; TRBD1 agrees at 9 bases. CDR3 length equals 15 residues. The J segment lost 8 bases and the V segment lost 4 bases, leaving 11 bases of the junction unmatched. Germline V lookup: CDR1 MDHEN, CDR2 SYDVKM. The CDR3 loop reads CASSSSGTGSLGYTF. CDR3 coding DNA: TGTGCCAGCAGTTCATCCGGGACAGGGAGTCTGGGCTACACCTTC.

J is TRBJ2-7 and V is TRBV5-1, with TRBD2 matching 13 bases. CDR1 and CDR2 from the germline V gene are SGHRS and YFSETQ. V lost 4 bases, J lost 9 bases, and 10 bases stayed unmatched. This CDR3 comprises 15 residues. The CDR3 sequence: CASSTAGTSGTVQYF. The CDR3 DNA follows: TGCGCCAGCAGCACTGCCGGGACTAGCGGGACAGTGCAGTACTTC.

This clone was detected once. The V call is TRBV7-2, the J call TRBJ2-4, with D perhaps TRBD1 (5 bases). The length of the CDR3 is 15 residues. CDR1 and CDR2 from the germline V gene are SGHTA and FQGNSA. V shed 2 bases and J shed 14 bases, with 22 bases lying between them. The CDR3: CASSLNVQTGQPKYF. DNA for the CDR3: TGTGCCAGCAGCTTAAATGTACAAACAGGCCAACCTAAGTACTTC.